The 12 T cell receptor beta chains below come from one sample, sequenced in a study of T cells in tumors and immune-related adverse events. Only in-frame clones appear in the TCRdb table, and some are missing; sequencing was by immunoSEQ multiplex PCR. The sample includes 9,900 or so clones, roughly 90% of them seen just once. The material sequenced was lymph node tissue, taken from a patient treated with anti-PD-1 therapy. The receptors stem from a female donor with metastatic renal cell carcinoma.

The chain joins TRBV7-4 to TRBJ2-7; 8 bases align to TRBD2. The CDR3 is 19 amino acids. Germline values: CDR1 SGHVT, CDR2 SQSDAQ. Trimming removed 0 bases from V and 4 bases from J; junction bases left unmatched: 17. In nucleotides, the CDR3 is TGTGCCAGCAGCTTAGCGGACGGGAGGGCCTATAATTGTTTGTACGAGCAGTACTTC. This encodes CASSLADGRAYNCLYEQYF. The full variable domain, completed using reference TRBV7-4 and TRBJ2-7, is GAGVSQSPRYKVAKRGRDVALRCDSISGHVTLYWYRQTLGQGSEVLTYSQSDAQRDKSGRPSGRFSAERPERSVSTLKIQRTEQGDSAVYLCASSLADGRAYNCLYEQYFGPGTRLTVT.

This chain joins TRBV4-1 and TRBJ1-1; D is ambiguous. Trimming shortened V by 1 base and J by 1 base, and 16 bases separated the two germline ends. The CDR3 sequence is 17 residues long. Germline CDR1 is MGHRA and CDR2 is YSYEKL. CDR3 in DNA: TGCGCCAGCAGCCAAGCGACCCTCTGGCAGAAGAACACTGAAGCTTTCTTT. Protein: CASSQATLWQKNTEAFF.

The chain joins TRBV4-2 to TRBJ2-5; 7 bases agree with TRBD2. This CDR3 spans 15 amino acids. The trim removed 2 bases at V and 0 bases at J, leaving 3 bases unmatched. Germline lookup yields CDR1 LGHNA and CDR2 YNFKEQ. CDR3 coding DNA: TGTGCCAGCAGCCAATTAGCGGGCAACCAAGAGACCCAGTACTTC. It yields the protein CASSQLAGNQETQYF.

In its sample, this clone was seen once. The chain is built from TRBV4-1 and TRBJ2-5; TRBD2 matches 9 bases. The germline CDR1 and CDR2 sequences are MGHRA and YSYEKL. V gave up 0 bases and J gave up 0 bases; unmatched junction bases: 2. CDR3 size: 16 residues. CDR3 protein: CASSQDASGNQETQYF. The CDR3 coding sequence is TGCGCCAGCAGCCAAGACGCTAGCGGGAACCAAGAGACCCAGTACTTC.

The rearrangement uses TRBV6-1 and TRBJ1-1; a possible D gene is TRBD1 (5 bases). The CDR3 loop spans 14 amino acids. Germline V gene sequence: CDR1 MNHNS, CDR2 SASEGT. Between the trimmed V and J ends, which lost 4 bases and 4 bases, there was a span of 13 bases. CDR3 region: CASSVGGIGTEAFF. The CDR3 region has the DNA TGTGCCAGCAGTGTTGGGGGGATTGGCACTGAAGCTTTCTTT.

The chain uses TRBV7-2 and TRBJ2-7; D is ambiguous. The V gene lost 3 bases and the J gene lost 7 bases, with 10 bases spanning the gap. This CDR3 spans 12 amino acids. Germline CDR1 SGHTA, CDR2 FQGNSA. The CDR3 reads CASSFSSTEQYF. The CDR3 DNA follows: TGTGCCAGCAGCTTTTCTTCAACGGAGCAGTACTTC.

V gene TRBV5-1 combines with J gene TRBJ1-1; D not certain. This CDR3 has 15 amino acids. The germline V gene encodes CDR1 SGHRS and CDR2 YFSETQ. V gave up 1 base and J gave up 4 bases, with 14 bases separating them. Here the CDR3 reads CASSLPGRVGTEAFF. For the CDR3, the DNA is TGCGCCAGCAGCTTGCCTGGACGGGTGGGCACTGAAGCTTTCTTT.

The chain employs TRBV9 and TRBJ1-2; D remains unclear. This CDR3 has 11 amino acids. The V gene's germline CDR1 is SGDLS and CDR2 YYNGEE. V was shortened by 0 bases and J by 9 bases, with 6 bases between the two germline ends. The CDR3 DNA is TGTGCCAGCAGCGTAGGACTGAGCTACACCTTC. It yields the protein CASSVGLSYTF.

This chain links TRBV7-9 with TRBJ2-7; 8 positions agree with TRBD1. CDR1 and CDR2 (germline): SEHNR, FQNEAQ (reference sequence). The CDR3 spans 13 residues. V shed 2 bases, J shed 5 bases, and the junction held 2 bases outside the gene matches. This CDR3 reads CASSLSDRDEQYF. CDR3 in DNA: TGTGCCAGCAGCTTATCGGACAGGGACGAGCAGTACTTC.

This sequence joins TRBV6-1 and TRBJ1-2, with 7 bases aligning to TRBD1. Trimming removed 2 bases from V and 4 bases from J; junction bases left unmatched: 4. CDR1 and CDR2 from the germline V gene are MNHNS and SASEGT. This CDR3 has 14 residues. This CDR3 is CASSEYGTVYGYTF. CDR3 DNA: TGTGCCAGCAGTGAATACGGGACAGTCTATGGCTACACCTTC.

This clone has just a few counts. The rearrangement uses TRBV7-2 and TRBJ2-3; 14 bases line up with TRBD2. The CDR3 has 15 residues. V lost 3 bases, J lost 4 bases, and 0 bases stayed unmatched. Per germline, CDR1 SGHTA and CDR2 FQGNSA. CDR3 in amino acids: CASSLTSGGADTQYF. CDR3 coding DNA: TGTGCCAGCAGCTTGACTAGCGGGGGGGCAGATACGCAGTATTTT.

The chain is built from TRBV19 and TRBJ2-5; D could derive from TRBD1 or TRBD2 (5 bases each). The V end lost 5 bases, the J end lost 2 bases, and 15 bases lay between the germline ends. Germline CDR1 and CDR2: LNHDA and SQIVND (reference sequence). This CDR3 is built from 15 residues. The CDR3 DNA follows: TGTGCCAGTAGTGGGGTCGGGGCTTCGCAAGAGACCCAGTACTTC. Amino acids: CASSGVGASQETQYF.